This T cell receptor beta chain was captured in a study of T cell repertoires in cytomegalovirus infection. Study information: Public signatures in TCR beta pointed to CMV infection and matching HLA type. Study-wide points: HLA-C-restricted CMV-specific TCR beta clonotypes were dominant in the ex vivo response. Carriers of CMV plus the relevant HLA were identified by cumulative public TCR beta family frequency.

The CDR3 contains 13 residues. V shed 5 bases and J 8 bases; nucleotides not matched to a gene: 7. In germline, CDR1 is LNHNV, CDR2 YYDKDF (reference sequence). This clonotype has a handful of counts. The antigen is not known. TCRdb analysed the reads with MiXCR anew, one entry per CDR3 protein. The sample holds about 900,000 distinct CDR3 sequences, roughly 31% seen once. This material consisted of cultured CD8+ T cells from PBMCs, taken from culture after CMV antigen stimulation. This receptor was identified in a human donor in good health (CMV status not recorded). Some clones in this sample may be carry-over from other donors' samples. This chain links TRBV15 with TRBJ1-1, with 8 bases aligning to TRBD1. CDR3 sequence (DNA): TGTGCCACCAGCGCAGCCCGGGACAGGGAAGCTTTCTTT. It codes for CATSAARDREAFF.